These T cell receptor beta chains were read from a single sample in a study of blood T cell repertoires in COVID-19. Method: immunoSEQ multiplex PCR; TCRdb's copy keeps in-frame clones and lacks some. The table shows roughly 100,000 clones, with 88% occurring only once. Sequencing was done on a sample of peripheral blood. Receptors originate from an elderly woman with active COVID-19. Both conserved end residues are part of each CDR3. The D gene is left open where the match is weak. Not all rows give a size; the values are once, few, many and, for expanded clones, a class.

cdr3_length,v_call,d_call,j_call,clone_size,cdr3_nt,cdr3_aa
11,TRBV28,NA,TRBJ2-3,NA,TGTGCCAGCAGTTTACGTCGGGCGCAGTATTTT,CASSLRRAQYF
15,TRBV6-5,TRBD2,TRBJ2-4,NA,TGTGCCAGCAGGGGACTAGCGGGAGGTAGAAACATTCAGTACTTC,CASRGLAGGRNIQYF
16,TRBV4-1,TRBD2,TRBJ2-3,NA,TGCGCCAGCAGCCGATCGGGCGGGAGGGGAACAGATACGCAGTATTTT,CASSRSGGRGTDTQYF
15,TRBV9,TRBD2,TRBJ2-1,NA,TGTGCCAGCAGCGTAGGACTAGCGGGAGTCAATGAGCAGTTCTTC,CASSVGLAGVNEQFF
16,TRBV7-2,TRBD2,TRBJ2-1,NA,TGTGCCAGCAGCGTCTCGGGACTAGCGGCCTACAATGAGCAGTTCTTC,CASSVSGLAAYNEQFF
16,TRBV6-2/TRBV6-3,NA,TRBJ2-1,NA,TGTGCCAGCAGTCCCGGAGGGGGGGGATCTTACAATGAGCAGTTCTTC,CASSPGGGGSYNEQFF
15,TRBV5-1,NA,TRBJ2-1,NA,TGCGCCAGCAGCCCCCTATCCGGCGGTGTCAATGAGCAGTTCTTC,CASSPLSGGVNEQFF
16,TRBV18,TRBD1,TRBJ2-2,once,TGTGCCAGCTCCCGACAGGGGATCGGGAACACCGGGGAGCTGTTTTTT,CASSRQGIGNTGELFF
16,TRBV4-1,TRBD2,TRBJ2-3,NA,TGCGCCAGCACCCTCAGACTAGCGGGAGTAGTAGATACGCAGTATTTT,CASTLRLAGVVDTQYF
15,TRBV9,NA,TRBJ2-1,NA,TGTGCCAGCAGCGCGGTAACAGGGAGTGGTGATGAGCAGTTCTTC,CASSAVTGSGDEQFF
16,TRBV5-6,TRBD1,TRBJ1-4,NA,TGTGCCAGCAGCGAGACAGGGGGAGCAACTAATGAAAAACTGTTTTTT,CASSETGGATNEKLFF
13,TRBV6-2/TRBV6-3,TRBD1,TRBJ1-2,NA,TGTGCCAGCAGCCCGACAGGGGTCTATGGCTACACCTTC,CASSPTGVYGYTF
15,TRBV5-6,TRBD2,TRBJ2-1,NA,TGTGCCAGCAGCTTGAGCGGGAGAGGGCTCAATGAGCAGTTCTTC,CASSLSGRGLNEQFF
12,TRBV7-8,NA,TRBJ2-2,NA,TGTGCCAGCAGCCCTAACACCGGGGAGCTGTTTTTT,CASSPNTGELFF
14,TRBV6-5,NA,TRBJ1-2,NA,TGTGCCAGCAGTTATTCGACAGCCAACTATGGCTACACCTTC,CASSYSTANYGYTF
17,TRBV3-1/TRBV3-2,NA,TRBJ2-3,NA,TGTGCCAGCAGCCAAGAGGGTTCCGGCGGGAATCCAGATACGCAGTATTTT,CASSQEGSGGNPDTQYF
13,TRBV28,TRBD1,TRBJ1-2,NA,TGTGCCAGCAGTTACAGGGGGAACTATGGCTACACCTTC,CASSYRGNYGYTF
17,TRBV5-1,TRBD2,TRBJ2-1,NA,TGCGCCAGCAGCTTGGGGGTCCTAGCGGGGACTTACAATGAGCAGTTCTTC,CASSLGVLAGTYNEQFF
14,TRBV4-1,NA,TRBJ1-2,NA,TGCGCCAGCAGCCAAGATCTGACAACGCCTAGCTACACCTTC,CASSQDLTTPSYTF
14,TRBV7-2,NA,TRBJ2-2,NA,TGTGCCAGCAGCATGGGACAGAACACCGGGGAGCTGTTTTTT,CASSMGQNTGELFF
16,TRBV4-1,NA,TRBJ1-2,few,TGCGCCAGCAGCCAAGAAGCCGGGTTCCGGGGCTATGGCTACACCTTC,CASSQEAGFRGYGYTF
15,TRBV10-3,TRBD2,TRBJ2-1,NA,TGTGCCATCAGTGAGCCACTAGCGGGACTTGGTGAGCAGTTCTTC,CAISEPLAGLGEQFF
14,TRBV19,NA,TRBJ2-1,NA,TGTGCCAGTACCCGGGGGCCAGGGGGCAATGAGCAGTTCTTC,CASTRGPGGNEQFF
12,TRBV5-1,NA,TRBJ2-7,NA,TGCGCCAGCAGCCTCAGCTCCTACGAGCAGTACTTC,CASSLSSYEQYF
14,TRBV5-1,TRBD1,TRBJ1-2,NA,TGCGCCAGCAGCCATGAGACAGGGGGAGTTGGCTACACCTTC,CASSHETGGVGYTF
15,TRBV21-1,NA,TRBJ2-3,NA,TGTGCCAGCAGCAAAGAGCTAGCAGTTTGGGATACGCAGTATTTT,CASSKELAVWDTQYF
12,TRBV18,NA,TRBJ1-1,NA,TGTGCCAGCTCACCACAGTTCGCCGCGGCTTTCTTT,CASSPQFAAAFF
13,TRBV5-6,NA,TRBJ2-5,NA,TGTGCCAGCAGCTTGGACTCCCGAGGGACCCAGTACTTC,CASSLDSRGTQYF
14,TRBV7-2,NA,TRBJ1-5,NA,TGTGCCAGCAGCTTAGCGGACAGTATTCAGCCCCAGCATTTT,CASSLADSIQPQHF
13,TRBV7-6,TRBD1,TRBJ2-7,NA,TGTGCCAGCGGGGGACAGGGGGGGAACGAGCAGTACTTC,CASGGQGGNEQYF
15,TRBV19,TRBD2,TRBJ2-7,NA,TGTGCCAGTAGTATAGAGCGGGGGGCCAGGGCCGAGCAGTACTTC,CASSIERGARAEQYF
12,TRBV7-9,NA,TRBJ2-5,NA,TGTGCCAGCAGCCCCCTACAAGAGACCCAGTACTTC,CASSPLQETQYF
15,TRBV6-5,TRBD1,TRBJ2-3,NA,TGTGCCAGCAGGTCAGGACAGGGGCGGACAGATACGCAGTATTTT,CASRSGQGRTDTQYF
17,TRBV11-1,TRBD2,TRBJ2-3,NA,TGTGCCAGCAGCTTAGCCCCTGCGGGAGGGCCTGAAGATACGCAGTATTTT,CASSLAPAGGPEDTQYF
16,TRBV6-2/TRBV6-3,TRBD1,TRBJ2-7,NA,TGTGCCAGCAGCCAACCACGGACAGGGTACTCCTACGAGCAGTACTTC,CASSQPRTGYSYEQYF
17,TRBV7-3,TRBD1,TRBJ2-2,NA,TGTGCCAGCAGCTCCCCTCCGGGACAGGGGGGCACCGGGGAGCTGTTTTTT,CASSSPPGQGGTGELFF
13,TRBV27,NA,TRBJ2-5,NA,TGTGCCAGCAGTGCACAGGGTTCGGAGACCCAGTACTTC,CASSAQGSETQYF
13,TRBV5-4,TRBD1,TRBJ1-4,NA,TGTGCCAGCAGCTTGGACAGGGGCGAAAAACTGTTTTTT,CASSLDRGEKLFF
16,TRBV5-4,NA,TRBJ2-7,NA,TGTGCCAGCAGCTTGGGGGGAGGGGGAACCTACTACGAGCAGTACTTC,CASSLGGGGTYYEQYF
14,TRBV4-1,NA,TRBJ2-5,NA,TGCGCCAGCAGCCAAGTAGAAAGGGAGGAGACCCAGTACTTC,CASSQVEREETQYF
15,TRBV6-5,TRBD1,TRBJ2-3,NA,TGTGCCAGCAGTTTGGACAGGGGGCGCCCAGATACGCAGTATTTT,CASSLDRGRPDTQYF
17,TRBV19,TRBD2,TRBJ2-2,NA,TGTGCCAGTAGTTTCTGGCTAGCGGGAGCGAGGTCCGGGGAGCTGTTTTTT,CASSFWLAGARSGELFF
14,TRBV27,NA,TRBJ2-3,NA,TGTGCCAGCAGTTTTTCGGTTCCCACAGATACGCAGTATTTT,CASSFSVPTDTQYF
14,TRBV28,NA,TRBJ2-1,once,TGTGCCAGCAGTTTTGGCGGGGTATACAATGAGCAGTTCTTC,CASSFGGVYNEQFF
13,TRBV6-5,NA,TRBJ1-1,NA,TGTGCCAGCAAGGGACATCCGAACACTGAAGCTTTCTTT,CASKGHPNTEAFF
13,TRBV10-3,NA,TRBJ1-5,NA,TGTGCCATCCAAGGACAGAGTAACCAGCCCCAGCATTTT,CAIQGQSNQPQHF
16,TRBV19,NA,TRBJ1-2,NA,TGTGCCAGTCTCTCACCTGGAGCGCAGGGGATCTATGGCTACACCTTC,CASLSPGAQGIYGYTF